The 7 T cell receptor beta chains below all came from one sample that was sequenced in a study of blood T cell repertoires in COVID-19. Sequenced by immunoSEQ multiplex PCR; TCRdb stores in-frame clones only, minus some. This table holds fewer than 400,000 clones, about 90% found once. Material for sequencing was PBMCs or T cells enriched from blood (not recorded which). Receptors originate from a woman in her 30s who had recovered from COVID-19.

The chain combines TRBV27 with TRBJ2-3, with D possibly TRBD1 on 7 matching bases. Trimming stripped 3 bases from V and 2 bases from J, with 12 bases between. CDR1 and CDR2 from the germline V gene are MNHEY and SMNVEV (reference sequence). The CDR3 is made up of 15 amino acids. CDR3 coding DNA: TGTGCCAGCAGTTTTTCCAGGGGGGCCACAGATACGCAGTATTTT. This translates into CASSFSRGATDTQYF.

To note about this clone: A much larger clone lies a single base off, so this may be a read error. Other DNA sequences in this specimen translate into the identical CDR3. The rearrangement links TRBV28 to TRBJ1-5; D call uncertain. The CDR3 runs 13 residues. CDR1 is MDHEN, CDR2 SYDVKM, per germline. V was shortened by 3 bases and J by 0 bases, with 3 bases between the two germline ends. The CDR3 reads CASSLYSNQPQHF. The CDR3, as DNA: TGTGCCAGCAGTTTGTATAGCAATCAGCCCCAGCATTTT.

The chain couples TRBV6-5 to TRBJ1-6; D is uncertain. Trimming stripped 2 bases from V and 5 bases from J, with 7 bases between. The CDR3 sequence is 14 residues long. Germline CDR1 MNHEY, CDR2 SVGAGI. The CDR3 loop reads CASSYVQNNSPLHF. The CDR3 DNA is TGTGCCAGCAGTTACGTACAGAATAATTCACCCCTCCACTTT.

This clone was seen only a few times. V gene TRBV2 combines with J gene TRBJ2-5; 15 nucleotides align to TRBD2. Germline V CDR1 and CDR2: SNHLY, FYNNEI. V dropped 6 bases and J dropped 5; count of bases not matched to a gene: 10. This CDR3 contains 17 residues. The CDR3 DNA sequence: TGTGCCAGCAGACTCGGGACTAGCGGGGGGCCTTGGGAGACCCAGTACTTC. Protein product: CASRLGTSGGPWETQYF. The full variable domain, with the rest looked up from reference TRBV2 and TRBJ2-5, is EPEVTQTPSHQVTQMGQEVILRCVPISNHLYFYWYRQILGQKVEFLVSFYNNEISEKSEIFDDQFSVERPDGSNFTLKIRSTKLEDSAMYFCASRLGTSGGPWETQYFGPGTRLLVL.

The chain combines TRBV7-3 with TRBJ1-2, with TRBD1 as a possible D gene (5 bases). Per germline, CDR1 SGHTA and CDR2 FQGTGA. The V end was cut by 2 bases, the J end by 3 bases, with 13 bases between. This CDR3 region has 15 residues. The CDR3 is CASSLRGGMDYGYTF. In nucleotides, the CDR3 is TGTGCCAGCAGCTTACGGGGCGGGATGGACTATGGCTACACCTTC.

The rearrangement joins TRBV2 to TRBJ2-3; 9 nucleotides align to TRBD2. The germline V gene encodes CDR1 SNHLY and CDR2 FYNNEI. This CDR3 has 13 residues. CDR3 protein: CAGLAGATDTQYF. Here the CDR3 DNA reads TGTGCAGGCTTAGCGGGAGCGACAGATACGCAGTATTTT.

The chain combines TRBV4-3 with TRBJ1-5; D unclear. The CDR3 sequence is 16 residues long. In germline, CDR1 is LGHNA, CDR2 YSLEER. V dropped 0 bases and J dropped 0 bases, with 9 bases sitting between them. The CDR3 DNA reads as TGCGCCAGCAGCCAAGATACAGATGTTAGCAATCAGCCCCAGCATTTT. It encodes CASSQDTDVSNQPQHF.